The clone carrying this T cell receptor (beta chain) appeared a few times. Its antigen is undetermined. The sample is drawn from a study of blood T cells in healthy people across ages. Study-wide points: PBMCs left unsorted prevented a conclusive naive versus antigen-experienced comparison.

The people who gave samples were healthy Caucasians from Russia, aged about 6 to 100. Every donor gave ten milliliters of peripheral blood. Samples had at least 7 million PBMCs isolated from them. A second PCR, run for about 7 to 12 cycles, used a sample-barcoded 5' primer plus a J-beta primer mix. MiXCR, run by TCRdb on the 5' RACE reads, gives a single entry per CDR3 protein. The sample includes hundreds of thousands of distinct CDR3 sequences, around 21% of them seen just once. Sequencing input: blood. This receptor was obtained from an older man in good health.

The DNA of the CDR3 is TGTGCCAGCAGCAAAGAACATAAGGCCGGGGAGCTGTTTTTT. Translated: CASSKEHKAGELFF. The rearrangement links TRBV21-1 to TRBJ2-2. TRBV21-1 is an annotated pseudogene. The CDR3 has 14 residues.